A selection of T cell receptor beta chains follows, all from one sample in a study of Ad26.COV2.S vaccination and SARS-CoV-2 variants. The table came from immunoSEQ multiplex PCR; TCRdb's copy has only in-frame clones and leaves some out. Among over 400,000 clones, less than 95% were seen once, and the ten largest hold approximately 4.5%. The specimen comprised peripheral blood, sampled in a trial of Ad26.COV2.S vaccine versus placebo. These TCRs come from a person aged 18-60 years who received the Ad26.COV2.S COVID-19 vaccine or a placebo. Both conserved end residues are part of each CDR3. Fields, in order: D gene, J gene, clone size, V gene, CDR3 DNA, CDR3 protein. The D gene is left open where the match is weak. Part of the rows lack a size; the others show once, few, many or a class for expanded clones.

d_call: TRBD1
j_call: TRBJ2-7
clone_size: -
v_call: TRBV27
cdr3_nt: TGTGCCAGCAGTTTATGGACAGGGGACTCCTACGAGCAGTACTTC
cdr3_aa: CASSLWTGDSYEQYF

d_call: TRBD2
j_call: TRBJ2-7
clone_size: -
v_call: TRBV5-1
cdr3_nt: TGCGCCAGCAGCTCTACTAGCGGGAGGAGTTACGAGCAGTACTTC
cdr3_aa: CASSSTSGRSYEQYF

d_call: -
j_call: TRBJ1-4
clone_size: -
v_call: TRBV30
cdr3_nt: TGTGCCTGGAGTGTAGGACAGCTAAATGAAAAACTGTTTTTT
cdr3_aa: CAWSVGQLNEKLFF

d_call: TRBD1
j_call: TRBJ1-3
clone_size: -
v_call: TRBV11-1
cdr3_nt: TGTGCCAGCAGCGCCGGGGACAGGGGAAACACCATATATTTT
cdr3_aa: CASSAGDRGNTIYF

d_call: TRBD1
j_call: TRBJ1-1
clone_size: -
v_call: TRBV18
cdr3_nt: TGTGCCAGCTCACCAGGACAGGGGACTGAAGCTTTCTTT
cdr3_aa: CASSPGQGTEAFF

d_call: TRBD2
j_call: TRBJ2-5
clone_size: -
v_call: TRBV7-2
cdr3_nt: TGTGCCAGCAGCTTCCTAGCGGGAGGCTTAGAGACCCAGTACTTC
cdr3_aa: CASSFLAGGLETQYF

d_call: -
j_call: TRBJ2-7
clone_size: -
v_call: TRBV4-2
cdr3_nt: TGTGCCAGCAGCTCCCCCGGTAGGGGGGCCTACGAGCAGTACTTC
cdr3_aa: CASSSPGRGAYEQYF

d_call: -
j_call: TRBJ1-5
clone_size: -
v_call: TRBV3-1/TRBV3-2
cdr3_nt: TGTGCCAGCAGCCAAGAGGGGGGATGGAATCAGCCCCAGCATTTT
cdr3_aa: CASSQEGGWNQPQHF

d_call: -
j_call: TRBJ2-6
clone_size: few
v_call: TRBV2
cdr3_nt: TGTGCCAGCAGTGTAGGCTCTGGGGCCAACGTCCTGACTTTC
cdr3_aa: CASSVGSGANVLTF

d_call: -
j_call: TRBJ1-2
clone_size: -
v_call: TRBV6-1
cdr3_nt: TGTGCCAGCAGTGAAGGAGTCGCCGGGTTAGACTATGGCTACACCTTC
cdr3_aa: CASSEGVAGLDYGYTF

d_call: -
j_call: TRBJ2-1
clone_size: -
v_call: TRBV4-2
cdr3_nt: TGTGCCAGCAGCCCAGGGGAAGACAGCACCGTTTCCAATGAGCAGTTCTTC
cdr3_aa: CASSPGEDSTVSNEQFF

d_call: -
j_call: TRBJ1-2
clone_size: -
v_call: TRBV4-1
cdr3_nt: TGCGCCAGCAGCCCCGGGGAATTCTATGGCTACACCTTC
cdr3_aa: CASSPGEFYGYTF

d_call: -
j_call: TRBJ1-1
clone_size: -
v_call: TRBV10-3
cdr3_nt: TGTGCCATCAGAACGGGTGCGACGGACACCTTTGAAGCTTTCTTT
cdr3_aa: CAIRTGATDTFEAFF

d_call: -
j_call: TRBJ2-1
clone_size: -
v_call: TRBV6-2/TRBV6-3
cdr3_nt: TGTGCCAGCAGTTACTCCGCGGGAATGGGAAGGGATGAGCAGTTCTTC
cdr3_aa: CASSYSAGMGRDEQFF

d_call: -
j_call: TRBJ2-7
clone_size: -
v_call: TRBV21-1
cdr3_nt: TGTGCCAGCAGCAACGTGAGAGGACTAGCGTCCTACGAGCAGTACTTC
cdr3_aa: CASSNVRGLASYEQYF

d_call: -
j_call: TRBJ2-7
clone_size: -
v_call: TRBV6-4
cdr3_nt: TGTGCCAGCAACTGCAGCCTTCACTACGAGCAGTACTTC
cdr3_aa: CASNCSLHYEQYF